This TCR beta chain was sequenced for a study of patients and donors after allogeneic stem cell transplantation. TCRdb redid the calling of the RT-PCR reads with MiXCR, one entry per CDR3 protein. The table shows over 150,000 distinct CDR3 sequences, with 25% to 35% occurring only once. Per germline, CDR1 MNHNY and CDR2 SVGAGI (reference sequence). Trimming stripped 2 bases from V and 5 bases from J, with 13 bases between. This CDR3 has 15 residues. The table lists this clonotype with many counts. The gene calls are TRBV6-6 and TRBJ1-5; tentatively, D is TRBD1 (6 bases). Sequencing used blood, either unsorted or a sorted T cell fraction (not recorded which). This sequence originates from a human donor who was either an allogeneic HSCT recipient or a stem cell or donor lymphocyte infusion donor (not recorded which). It is not recorded whose cells these are; they may come from a transplant donor. In nucleotides, the CDR3 is TGTGCCAGCAGTTACGCCGGGGGCTCCGATCAGCCCCAGCATTTT. Translated, it gives CASSYAGGSDQPQHF.